This TCR beta chain is from a study of neoadjuvant nivolumab and ipilimumab in lung cancer. Study conclusions and caveats: Higher pretherapy blood TCR richness went with higher resected-tumor richness.

For this clone: Its antigen remains unknown.

Clones were read by immunoSEQ multiplex PCR, and TCRdb kept only the in-frame ones, dropping some. Of 10,000 to 15,000 clones in the sample, about two thirds were seen once. Germline values: CDR1 GTSNPN, CDR2 SVGIG (reference sequence). V was shortened by 4 bases and J by 9 bases, with 18 bases between the two germline ends. This CDR3 comprises 13 residues. The specimen was peripheral blood, collected after neoadjuvant nivolumab, alone or with ipilimumab, at or shortly before surgery. This TCR derives from an adult with non-small cell lung cancer. V and J are TRBV30 and TRBJ1-2; D is unresolved. The CDR3 sequence is CAWTSKAGYRYTF. CDR3 DNA: TGTGCCTGGACATCGAAGGCGGGATATCGCTACACCTTC.